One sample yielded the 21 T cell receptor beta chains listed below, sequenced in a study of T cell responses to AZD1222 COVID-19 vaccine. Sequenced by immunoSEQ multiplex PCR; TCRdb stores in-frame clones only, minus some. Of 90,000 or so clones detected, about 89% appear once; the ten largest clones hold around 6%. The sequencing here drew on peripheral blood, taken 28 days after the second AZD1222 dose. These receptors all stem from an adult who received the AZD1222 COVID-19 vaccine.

DNA for the CDR3: TGTGCCAGCAGGGCCGCGGGGGGCTCCTACAATGAGCAGTTCTTC. Translating it yields CASRAAGGSYNEQFF. V and J are TRBV9 and TRBJ2-1, with 8 bases lining up with TRBD2. The length of the CDR3 is 15 residues. V lost 5 bases and J lost 0; bases outside the gene matches: 4. CDR1 SGDLS and CDR2 YYNGEE come from the germline V gene.

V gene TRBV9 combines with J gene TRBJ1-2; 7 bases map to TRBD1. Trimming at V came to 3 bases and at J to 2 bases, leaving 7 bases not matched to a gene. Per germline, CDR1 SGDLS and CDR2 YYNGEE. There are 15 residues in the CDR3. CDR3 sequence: CASSERTGVNYGYTF. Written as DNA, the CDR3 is TGTGCCAGCAGCGAGAGGACAGGCGTCAACTATGGCTACACCTTC.

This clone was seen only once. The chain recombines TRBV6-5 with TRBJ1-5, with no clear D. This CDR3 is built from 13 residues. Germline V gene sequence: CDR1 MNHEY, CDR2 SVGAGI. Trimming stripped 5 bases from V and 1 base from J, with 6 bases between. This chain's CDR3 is CASSTGSNQPQHF. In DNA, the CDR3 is TGTGCCAGCAGTACGGGAAGCAATCAGCCCCAGCATTTT.

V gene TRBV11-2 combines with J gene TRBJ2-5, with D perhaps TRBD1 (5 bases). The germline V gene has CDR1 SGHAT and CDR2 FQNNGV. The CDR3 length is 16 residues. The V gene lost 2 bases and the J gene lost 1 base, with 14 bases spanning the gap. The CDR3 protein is CASSLFLGAAQETQYF. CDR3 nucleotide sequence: TGTGCCAGCAGCTTATTTTTAGGGGCCGCCCAAGAGACCCAGTACTTC.

The CDR3 region has the DNA TGTGCCAGCAGCCACGGGGGGACCTACAATGAGCAGTTCTTC. Protein sequence: CASSHGGTYNEQFF. The rearrangement uses TRBV11-2 and TRBJ2-1; 7 nucleotides match TRBD2. The CDR3 spans 14 residues. CDR1 is SGHAT, CDR2 FQNNGV, per germline. J gave up 2 bases and V 5 bases, and 3 bases lay outside the gene matches.

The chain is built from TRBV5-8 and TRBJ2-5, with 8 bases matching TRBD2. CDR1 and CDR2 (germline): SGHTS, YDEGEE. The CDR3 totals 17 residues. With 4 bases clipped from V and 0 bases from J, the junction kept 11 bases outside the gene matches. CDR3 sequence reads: CASSRGSAGGNQETQYF. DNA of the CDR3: TGTGCCAGCAGCCGGGGATCGGCGGGGGGCAACCAAGAGACCCAGTACTTC.

CDR3 loop: CASSGLYNEQFF. The CDR3 bases are TGTGCCAGTAGTGGACTCTACAATGAGCAGTTCTTC. The chain uses TRBV19 and TRBJ2-1; TRBD2 might be the D (5 bases). Germline V gives CDR1 LNHDA, CDR2 SQIVND (reference sequence). The CDR3 is 12 amino acids. V was trimmed by 5 bases and J by 3 bases, leaving 5 bases between them. The whole variable domain, remainder taken from reference TRBV19 and TRBJ2-1, is DGGITQSPKYLFRKEGQNVTLSCEQNLNHDAMYWYRQDPGQGLRLIYYSQIVNDFQKGDIAEGYSVSREKKESFPLTVTSAQKNPTAFYLCASSGLYNEQFFGPGTRLTVL.

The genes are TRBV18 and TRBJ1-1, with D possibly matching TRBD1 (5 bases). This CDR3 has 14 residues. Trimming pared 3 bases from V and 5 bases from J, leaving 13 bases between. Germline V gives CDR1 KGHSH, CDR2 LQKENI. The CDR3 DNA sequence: TGTGCCAGCTCACCTCTCAGGGTAGGGACTGAAGCTTTCTTT. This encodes CASSPLRVGTEAFF.

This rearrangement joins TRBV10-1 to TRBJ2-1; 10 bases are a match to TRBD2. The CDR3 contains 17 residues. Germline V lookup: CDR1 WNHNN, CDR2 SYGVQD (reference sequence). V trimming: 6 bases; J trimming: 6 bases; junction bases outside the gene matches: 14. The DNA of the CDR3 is TGCGCCAGCAGCGATACTGCCCTAGCGGGGGTGACCAATGAGCAGTTCTTC. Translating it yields CASSDTALAGVTNEQFF.

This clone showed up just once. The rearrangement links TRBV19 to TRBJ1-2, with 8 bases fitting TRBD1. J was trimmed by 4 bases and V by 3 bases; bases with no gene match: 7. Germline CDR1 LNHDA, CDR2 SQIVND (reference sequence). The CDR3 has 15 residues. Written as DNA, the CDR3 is TGTGCCAGTAGTATCCTGGACAGGGTTTCCTATGGCTACACCTTC. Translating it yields CASSILDRVSYGYTF.

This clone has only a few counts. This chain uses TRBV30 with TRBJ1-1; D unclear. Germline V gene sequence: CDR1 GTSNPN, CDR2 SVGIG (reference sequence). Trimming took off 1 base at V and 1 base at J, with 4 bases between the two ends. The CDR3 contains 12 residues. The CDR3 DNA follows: TGTGCCTGGAGTGGGGGGAACACTGAAGCTTTCTTT. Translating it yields CAWSGGNTEAFF.

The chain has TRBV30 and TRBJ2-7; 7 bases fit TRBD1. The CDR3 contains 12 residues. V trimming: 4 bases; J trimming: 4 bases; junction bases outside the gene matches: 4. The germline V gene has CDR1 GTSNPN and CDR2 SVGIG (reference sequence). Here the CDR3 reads CAWTRDSYEQYF. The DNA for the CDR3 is TGTGCCTGGACCCGGGACAGTTACGAGCAGTACTTC.

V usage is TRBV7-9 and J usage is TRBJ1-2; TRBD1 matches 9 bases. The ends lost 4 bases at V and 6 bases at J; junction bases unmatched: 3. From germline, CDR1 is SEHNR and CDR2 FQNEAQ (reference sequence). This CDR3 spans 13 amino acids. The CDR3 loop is CASSSTGGHGYTF. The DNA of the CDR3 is TGTGCCAGCAGCTCGACAGGGGGACATGGCTACACCTTC.

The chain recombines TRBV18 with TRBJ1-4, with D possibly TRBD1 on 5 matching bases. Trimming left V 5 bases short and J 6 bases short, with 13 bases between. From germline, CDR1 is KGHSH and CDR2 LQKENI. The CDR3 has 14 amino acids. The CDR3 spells CASSVQVRDEKLFF. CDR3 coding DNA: TGTGCCAGCTCAGTACAGGTGCGGGATGAAAAACTGTTTTTT. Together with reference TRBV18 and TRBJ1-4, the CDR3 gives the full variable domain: NAGVMQNPRHLVRRRGQEARLRCSPMKGHSHVYWYRQLPEEGLKFMVYLQKENIIDESGMPKERFSAEFPKEGPSILRIQQVVRGDSAAYFCASSVQVRDEKLFFGSGTQLSVL.

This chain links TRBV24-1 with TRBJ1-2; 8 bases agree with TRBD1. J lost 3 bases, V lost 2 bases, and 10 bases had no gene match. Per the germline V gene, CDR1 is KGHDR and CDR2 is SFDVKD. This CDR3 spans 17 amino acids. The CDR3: CATSDSGTGQSYYGYTF. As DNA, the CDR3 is TGTGCCACCAGTGATTCTGGGACAGGACAAAGCTACTATGGCTACACCTTC.

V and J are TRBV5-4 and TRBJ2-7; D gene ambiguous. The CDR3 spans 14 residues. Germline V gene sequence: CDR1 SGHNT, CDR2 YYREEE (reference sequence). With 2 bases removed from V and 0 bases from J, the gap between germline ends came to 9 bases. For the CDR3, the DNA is TGTGCCAGCAGCTTTGAAAGAAACTCCTACGAGCAGTACTTC. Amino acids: CASSFERNSYEQYF.

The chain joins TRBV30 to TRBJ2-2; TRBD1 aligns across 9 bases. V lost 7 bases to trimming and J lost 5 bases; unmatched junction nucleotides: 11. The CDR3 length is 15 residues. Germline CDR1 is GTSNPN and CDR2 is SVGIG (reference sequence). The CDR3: CASKTGQGLTGELFF. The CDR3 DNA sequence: TGTGCCTCCAAGACGGGACAGGGCTTAACCGGGGAGCTGTTTTTT.

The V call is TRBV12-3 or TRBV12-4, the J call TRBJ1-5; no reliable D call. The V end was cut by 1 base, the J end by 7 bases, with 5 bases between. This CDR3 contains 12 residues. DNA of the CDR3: TGTGCCAGCAGTTTAGTGAAGCAGCCCCAGCATTTT. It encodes CASSLVKQPQHF.

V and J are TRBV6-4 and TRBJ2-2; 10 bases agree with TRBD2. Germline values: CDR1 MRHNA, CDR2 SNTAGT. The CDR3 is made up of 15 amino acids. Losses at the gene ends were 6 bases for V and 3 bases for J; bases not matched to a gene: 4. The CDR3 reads CASRGTSAYTGELFF. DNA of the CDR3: TGTGCCAGCAGAGGGACTAGCGCCTACACCGGGGAGCTGTTTTTT.

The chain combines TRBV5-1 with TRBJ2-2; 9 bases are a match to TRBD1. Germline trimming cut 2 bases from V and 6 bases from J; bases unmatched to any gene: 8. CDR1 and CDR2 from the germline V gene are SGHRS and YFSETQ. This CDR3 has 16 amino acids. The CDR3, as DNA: TGCGCCAGCAGCTTTGGGGACAGGGATAAGGCCGGGGAGCTGTTTTTT. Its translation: CASSFGDRDKAGELFF.

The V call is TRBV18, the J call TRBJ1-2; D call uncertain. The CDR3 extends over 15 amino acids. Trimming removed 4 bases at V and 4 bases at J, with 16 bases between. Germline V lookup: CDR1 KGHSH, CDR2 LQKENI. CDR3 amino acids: CASSLDGLSGYGYTF. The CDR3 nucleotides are TGTGCCAGCTCACTCGATGGTCTCTCTGGCTATGGCTACACCTTC.